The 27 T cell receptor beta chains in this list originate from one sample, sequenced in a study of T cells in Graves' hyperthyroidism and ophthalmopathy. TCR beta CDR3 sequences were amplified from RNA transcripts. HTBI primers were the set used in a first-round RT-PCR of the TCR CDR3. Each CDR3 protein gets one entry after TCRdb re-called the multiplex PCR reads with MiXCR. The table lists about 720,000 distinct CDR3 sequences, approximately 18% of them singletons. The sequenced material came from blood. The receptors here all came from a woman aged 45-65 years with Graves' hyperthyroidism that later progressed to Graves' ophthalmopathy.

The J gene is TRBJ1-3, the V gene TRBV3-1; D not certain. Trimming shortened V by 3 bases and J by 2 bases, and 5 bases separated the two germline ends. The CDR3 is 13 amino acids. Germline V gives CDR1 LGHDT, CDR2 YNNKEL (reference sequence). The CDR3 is CASSQITGNTIYF. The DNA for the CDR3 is TGTGCCAGCAGCCAGATTACTGGAAACACCATATATTTT.

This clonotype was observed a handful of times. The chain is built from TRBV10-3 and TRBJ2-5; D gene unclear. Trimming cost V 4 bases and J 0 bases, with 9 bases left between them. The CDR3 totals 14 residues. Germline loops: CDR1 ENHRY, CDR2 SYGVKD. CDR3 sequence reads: CAISVSGNQETQYF. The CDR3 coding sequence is TGTGCCATCAGTGTATCAGGAAACCAAGAGACCCAGTACTTC.

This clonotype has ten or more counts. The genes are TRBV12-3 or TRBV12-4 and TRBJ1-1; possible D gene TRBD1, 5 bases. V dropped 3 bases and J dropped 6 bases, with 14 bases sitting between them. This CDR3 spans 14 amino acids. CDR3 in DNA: TGTGCCAGCAGTTTTAAAAAGACAGCGCCTGAAGCTTTCTTT. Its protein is CASSFKKTAPEAFF.

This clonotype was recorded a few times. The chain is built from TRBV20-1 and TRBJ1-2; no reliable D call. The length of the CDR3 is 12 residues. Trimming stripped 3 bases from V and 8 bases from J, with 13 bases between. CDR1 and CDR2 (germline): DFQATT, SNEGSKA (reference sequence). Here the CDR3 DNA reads TGCAGTGCTAGGGCGCCAGTAGAAGGCTACACCTTC. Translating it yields CSARAPVEGYTF.

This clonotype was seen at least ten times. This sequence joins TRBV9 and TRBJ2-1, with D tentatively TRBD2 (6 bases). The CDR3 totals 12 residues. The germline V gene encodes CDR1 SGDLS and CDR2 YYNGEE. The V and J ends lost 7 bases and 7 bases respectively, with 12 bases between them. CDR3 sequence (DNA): TGTGCCAGCGCAGCGGCGGGAAATGAGCAGTTCTTC. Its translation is CASAAAGNEQFF.

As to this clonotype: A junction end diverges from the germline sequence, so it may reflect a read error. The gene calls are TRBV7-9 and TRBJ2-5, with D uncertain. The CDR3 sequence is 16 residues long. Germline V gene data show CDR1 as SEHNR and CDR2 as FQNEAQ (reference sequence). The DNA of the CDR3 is TGTGCCAGCAGCTTCCCGGCGTCTTTAAACGGAGAGATCCAGTACTTC. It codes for CASSFPASLNGEIQYF.

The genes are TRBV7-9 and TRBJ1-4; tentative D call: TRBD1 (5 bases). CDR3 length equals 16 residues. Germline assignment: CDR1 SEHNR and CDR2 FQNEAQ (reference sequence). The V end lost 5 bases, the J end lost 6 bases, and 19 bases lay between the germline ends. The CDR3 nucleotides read TGTGCCAGCAGCCGAACCTCACGGGGGGTGGATGAAAAACTGTTTTTT. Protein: CASSRTSRGVDEKLFF.

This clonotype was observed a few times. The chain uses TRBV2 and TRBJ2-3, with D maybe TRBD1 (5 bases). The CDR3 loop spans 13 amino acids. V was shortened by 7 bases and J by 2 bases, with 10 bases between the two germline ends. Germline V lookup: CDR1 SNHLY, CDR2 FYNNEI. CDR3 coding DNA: TGTGCCAGCAAGAACAGGCACACAGATACGCAGTATTTT. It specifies CASKNRHTDTQYF.

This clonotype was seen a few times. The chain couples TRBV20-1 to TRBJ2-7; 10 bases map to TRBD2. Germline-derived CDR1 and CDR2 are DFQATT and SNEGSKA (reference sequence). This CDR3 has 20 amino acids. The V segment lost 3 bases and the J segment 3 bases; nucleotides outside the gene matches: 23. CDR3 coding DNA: TGCAGTGCTAGTTCCCAAGGGATAGCGGGGGGACTCGGGGGCGGCTACGAGCAGTACTTC. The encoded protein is CSASSQGIAGGLGGGYEQYF.

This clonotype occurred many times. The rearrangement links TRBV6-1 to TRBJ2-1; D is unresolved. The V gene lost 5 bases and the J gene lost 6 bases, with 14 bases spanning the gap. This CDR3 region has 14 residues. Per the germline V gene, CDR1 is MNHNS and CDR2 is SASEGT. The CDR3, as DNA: TGTGCCAGCAGTTCTTTGGCGCGGATCAATGAGCAGTTCTTC. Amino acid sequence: CASSSLARINEQFF.

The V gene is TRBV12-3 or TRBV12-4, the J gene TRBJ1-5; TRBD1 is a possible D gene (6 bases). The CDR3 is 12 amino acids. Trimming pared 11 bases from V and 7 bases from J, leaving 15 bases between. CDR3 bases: TGTGCCCCCAGATACAGGGAACAGCCCCAGCATTTT. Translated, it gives CAPRYREQPQHF.

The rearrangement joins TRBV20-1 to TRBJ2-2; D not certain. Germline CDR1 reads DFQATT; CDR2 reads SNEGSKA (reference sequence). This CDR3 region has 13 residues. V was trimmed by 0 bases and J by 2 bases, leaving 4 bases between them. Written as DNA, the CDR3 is TGCAGTGCTAGAGACCCTAACACCGGGGAGCTGTTTTTT. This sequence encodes CSARDPNTGELFF.

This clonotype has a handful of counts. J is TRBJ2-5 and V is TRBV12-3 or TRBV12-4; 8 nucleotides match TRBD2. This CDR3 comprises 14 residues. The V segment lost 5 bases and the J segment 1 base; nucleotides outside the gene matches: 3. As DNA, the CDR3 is TGTGCCAGCAGTACTACTAGCGGCCAAGAGACCCAGTACTTC. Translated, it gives CASSTTSGQETQYF.

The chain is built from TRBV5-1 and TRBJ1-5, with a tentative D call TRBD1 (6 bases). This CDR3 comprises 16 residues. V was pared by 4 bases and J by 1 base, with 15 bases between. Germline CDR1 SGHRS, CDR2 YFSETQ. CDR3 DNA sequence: TGCGCCAGCAGCCCGATGGGGGCCCGGAGCAATCAGCCCCAGCATTTT. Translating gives CASSPMGARSNQPQHF.

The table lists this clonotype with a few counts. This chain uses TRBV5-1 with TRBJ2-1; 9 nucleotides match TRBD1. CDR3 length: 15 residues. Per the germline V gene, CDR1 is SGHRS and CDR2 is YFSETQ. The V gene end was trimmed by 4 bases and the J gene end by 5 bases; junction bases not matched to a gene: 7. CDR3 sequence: CASSTRDRVHNEQFF. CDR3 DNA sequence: TGCGCCAGCAGCACCCGGGACAGGGTCCACAATGAGCAGTTCTTC. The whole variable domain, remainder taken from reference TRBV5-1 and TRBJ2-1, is KAGVTQTPRYLIKTRGQQVTLSCSPISGHRSVSWYQQTPGQGLQFLFEYFSETQRNKGNFPGRFSGRQFSNSRSEMNVSTLELGDSALYLCASSTRDRVHNEQFFGPGTRLTVL.

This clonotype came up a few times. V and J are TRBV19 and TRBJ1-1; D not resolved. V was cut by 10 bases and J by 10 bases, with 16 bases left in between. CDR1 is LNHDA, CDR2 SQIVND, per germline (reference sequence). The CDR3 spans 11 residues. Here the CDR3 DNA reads TGTGCCACCCGGGCGGCCCGGGGAGCTTTCTTT. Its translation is CATRAARGAFF. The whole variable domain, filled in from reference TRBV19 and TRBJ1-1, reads DGGITQSPKYLFRKEGQNVTLSCEQNLNHDAMYWYRQDPGQGLRLIYYSQIVNDFQKGDIAEGYSVSREKKESFPLTVTSAQKNPTAFYLCATRAARGAFFGQGTRLTVV.

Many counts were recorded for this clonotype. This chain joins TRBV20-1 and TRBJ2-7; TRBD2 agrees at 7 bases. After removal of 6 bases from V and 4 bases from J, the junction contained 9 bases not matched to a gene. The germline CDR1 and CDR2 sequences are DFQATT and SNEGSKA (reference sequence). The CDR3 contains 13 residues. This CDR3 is CSAGAGTFYEQYF. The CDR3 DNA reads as TGCAGTGCCGGAGCGGGGACCTTTTACGAGCAGTACTTC.

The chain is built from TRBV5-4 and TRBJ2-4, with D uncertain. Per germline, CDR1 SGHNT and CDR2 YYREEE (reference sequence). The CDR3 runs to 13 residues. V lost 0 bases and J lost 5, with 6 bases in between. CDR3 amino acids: CASSLGLENIQYF. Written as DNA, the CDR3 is TGTGCCAGCAGCTTGGGATTGGAAAACATTCAGTACTTC.

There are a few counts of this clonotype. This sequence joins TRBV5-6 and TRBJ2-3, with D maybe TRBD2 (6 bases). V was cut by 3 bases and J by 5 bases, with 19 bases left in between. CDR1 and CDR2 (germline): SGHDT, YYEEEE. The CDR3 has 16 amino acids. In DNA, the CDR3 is TGTGCCAGCAGCTCTATGGGCAGGGAGGAGGGAGATACGCAGTATTTT. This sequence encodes CASSSMGREEGDTQYF.

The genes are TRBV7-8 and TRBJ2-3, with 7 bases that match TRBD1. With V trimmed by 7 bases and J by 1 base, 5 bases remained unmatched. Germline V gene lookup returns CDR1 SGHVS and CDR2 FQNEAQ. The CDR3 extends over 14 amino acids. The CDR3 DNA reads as TGTGCCAGCAATGTAGGGGGCCGCACAGATACGCAGTATTTT. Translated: CASNVGGRTDTQYF.

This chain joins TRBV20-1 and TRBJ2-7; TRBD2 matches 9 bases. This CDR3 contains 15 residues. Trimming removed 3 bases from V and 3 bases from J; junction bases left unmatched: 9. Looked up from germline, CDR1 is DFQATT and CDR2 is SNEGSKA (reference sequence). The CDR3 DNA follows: TGCAGTGCTAGTAACGCCGGGACTAGCAACTACGAGCAGTACTTC. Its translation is CSASNAGTSNYEQYF.

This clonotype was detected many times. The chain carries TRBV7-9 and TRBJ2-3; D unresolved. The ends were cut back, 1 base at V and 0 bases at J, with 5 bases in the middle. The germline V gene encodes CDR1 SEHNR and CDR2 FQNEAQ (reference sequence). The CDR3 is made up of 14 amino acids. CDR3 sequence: CASSLGVSTDTQYF. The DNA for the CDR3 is TGTGCCAGCAGCTTAGGGGTTAGCACAGATACGCAGTATTTT.

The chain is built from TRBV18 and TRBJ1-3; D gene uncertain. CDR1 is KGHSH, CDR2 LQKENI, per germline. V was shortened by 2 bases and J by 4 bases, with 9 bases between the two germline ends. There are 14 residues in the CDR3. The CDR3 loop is CASSPTKGGNTIYF. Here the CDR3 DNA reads TGTGCCAGCTCACCAACGAAAGGGGGAAACACCATATATTTT.

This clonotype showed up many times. The CDR3 region has the DNA TGTGCCAGCAGTGAAGGGGGGTTGAACACTGAAGCTTTCTTT. It encodes CASSEGGLNTEAFF. This sequence joins TRBV2 and TRBJ1-1; a possible D gene is TRBD1 (5 bases). Germline V gives CDR1 SNHLY, CDR2 FYNNEI. This CDR3 spans 14 amino acids. V shed 1 base and J shed 0 bases, with 6 bases lying between them. Full variable domain (outside the CDR3, taken from reference TRBV2 and TRBJ1-1): EPEVTQTPSHQVTQMGQEVILRCVPISNHLYFYWYRQILGQKVEFLVSFYNNEISEKSEIFDDQFSVERPDGSNFTLKIRSTKLEDSAMYFCASSEGGLNTEAFFGQGTRLTVV.

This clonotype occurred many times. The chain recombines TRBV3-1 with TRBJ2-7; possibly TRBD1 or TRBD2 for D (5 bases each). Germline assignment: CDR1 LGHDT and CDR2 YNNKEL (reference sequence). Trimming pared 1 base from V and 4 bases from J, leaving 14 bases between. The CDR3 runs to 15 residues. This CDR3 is CASSQGFGAAYEQYF. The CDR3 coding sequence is TGTGCCAGCAGCCAAGGGTTCGGGGCTGCTTACGAGCAGTACTTC.

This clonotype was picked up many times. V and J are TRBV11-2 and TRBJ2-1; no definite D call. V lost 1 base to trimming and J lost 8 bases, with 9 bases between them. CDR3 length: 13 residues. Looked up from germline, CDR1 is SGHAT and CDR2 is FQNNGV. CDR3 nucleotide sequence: TGTGCCAGCAGCTTAGGATTGCTCTATGAGCAGTTCTTC. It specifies CASSLGLLYEQFF.

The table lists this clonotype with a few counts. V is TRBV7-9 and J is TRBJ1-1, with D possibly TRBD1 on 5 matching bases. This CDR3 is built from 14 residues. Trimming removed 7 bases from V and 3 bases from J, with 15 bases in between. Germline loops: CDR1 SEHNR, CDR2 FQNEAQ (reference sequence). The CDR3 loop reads CASIIGGKDTEAFF. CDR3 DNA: TGTGCCAGCATTATCGGGGGGAAAGACACTGAAGCTTTCTTT. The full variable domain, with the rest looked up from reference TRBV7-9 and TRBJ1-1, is DTGVSQNPRHKITKRGQNVTFRCDPISEHNRLYWYRQTLGQGPEFLTYFQNEAQLEKSRLLSDRFSAERPKGSFSTLEIQRTEQGDSAMYLCASIIGGKDTEAFFGQGTRLTVV.